A selection of T cell receptor beta chains follows, all from one sample in a study of shared clonotypes between healthy human individuals. This table comes from immunoSEQ multiplex PCR, and its TCRdb copy is limited to in-frame clones, with some not included. The table lists about 2.1 million clones, 93% of them singletons, with over 1.5% in the top ten. The specimen was naive CD8+ T cells from PBMCs. These receptors all stem from a man between 18 and 29 years old in good health. Some clones in this sample may be carry-over from other donors' samples. The conserved cysteine and the conserved F or W are not part of the CDR3 here.

v_call	j_call	cdr3_aa
TRBV19	TRBJ1-4	ASRGKGELF
TRBV5-6	TRBJ1-2	ASSLVEGTHYGYT
TRBV4-2	TRBJ2-1	ASSQAGRDEQF
TRBV4-3	TRBJ2-2	ASSFSPREGEAGELF
TRBV7-3	TRBJ2-2	ASSLFTGELF
TRBV7-8	TRBJ2-3	ASSLVMSGVERTDTQY
TRBV7-2	TRBJ2-7	ASSHRDRTYEQY
TRBV10-1	TRBJ2-7	ASSERGLGEQY
TRBV7-6	TRBJ1-5	ASSPDGYQPQH
TRBV29-1	TRBJ2-1	SAPLAGVYNEQF
TRBV11-2	TRBJ2-5	ASSLDGGLRSGSQETQY
TRBV27	TRBJ2-7	ASRARIGPLYEQY
TRBV28	TRBJ1-1	ASSFLGDTEAF
TRBV7-2	TRBJ2-3	ASSLPPDTQY
TRBV28	TRBJ2-1	ASSSLFRDRDDNEQF
TRBV21-1	TRBJ2-1	ASSQTLDWSSYNEQF
TRBV7-9	TRBJ2-7	ASSPPTGPYEQY
TRBV7-2	TRBJ2-1	ASSSLAGSYNEQF